The table lists the clone carrying this T cell receptor beta chain with a few counts. The sample belongs to a study of human T cells and chemical hapten exposure. Via MiXCR, TCRdb re-called the RACE reads, giving one row per CDR3 protein. The table shows 33,000 or so distinct CDR3 sequences, with around 10% occurring only once. Time point in this sample: pre-sensitization, week 0. Specified treatment: therapeutic diphenylcyclopropenone sensitization with weekly scalp DPC. Someone pulled total RNA out of unfractionated whole blood. This clonotype was obtained from a woman aged 40-49 years with alopecia areata. Some clones in this sample may be carry-over from other donors' samples. The source was whole blood, collected in connection with sensitization to the hapten diphenylcyclopropenone (DPC).

CDR3 in amino acids: CASMGAIPSGANVLTF. As DNA, the CDR3 is TGCGCCAGCATGGGGGCTATACCCTCTGGGGCCAACGTCCTGACTTTC. This chain uses TRBV10-2 with TRBJ2-6; a weak D match, TRBD1 (6 bases). The V end was cut by 7 bases, the J end by 0 bases, with 13 bases between. The CDR3 consists of 16 residues. CDR1 and CDR2 from the germline V gene are WSHSY and SAAADI.